A single sample gave rise to the 30 T cell receptor beta chains below, sequenced in a study of CD8+ T cells in alopecia areata. Researchers sorted pooled cutaneous lymph node cells on the basis of CD4, CD8alpha, NKG2D, NKG2ACE and other markers. RNA was extracted and reverse transcribed into cDNA as the sequencing template. Sequencing was performed with immunoSEQ multiplex PCR; in TCRdb, only in-frame clones are kept and a portion is missing. In total the sample includes about 8,700 clones, none of them seen once. Sample: CD8+ T cells sorted from a lymph node. These receptors were obtained from a C3H/HeJ mouse with alopecia areata. As its MHC haplotype, the strain has H2-k.

This clone was recorded at least ten times. Gene names are mouse gene names. The sequence runs out 3 residues before the end of the CDR3; the remainder is reconstructed from the germline J gene. The chain uses TRBV5 and TRBJ1-6; D is uncertain. TRBJ1-6 is designated an ORF whose function remains uncertain. Trimming removed 1 base at V and 3 bases at J, with 1 base between. Germline V gene data show CDR1 as LGHNA and CDR2 as YNLKQL (reference sequence). The CDR3 totals 13 residues. This CDR3 reads CASSQVYNSPLYF. CDR3 DNA, as far as it was read: TGTGCCAGCAGCCAAGTCTATAATTCGCCC.

This clone is categorized as medium-sized. The gene names given are mouse names. The read comes to an end 4 residues before the CDR3 does, leaving the germline J gene to fill in the end. V is TRBV19 and J is TRBJ2-3; 8 bases align to TRBD2. The germline V gene has CDR1 FNHDT and CDR2 SITEND (reference sequence). The CDR3 has 16 amino acids. J was trimmed by 0 bases and V by 0 bases; bases with no gene match: 3. The part of the CDR3 DNA that was read is TGTGCCAGCAGTATAGAACTGGGGGTTAGTGCAGAA. This encodes CASSIELGVSAE. The entire CDR3 protein reads CASSIELGVSAETLYF.

The table lists this clone with many counts. Germline and genes here are mouse. The CDR3 end is not reached by the read, which stops 3 residues before it; the germline J gene fills it in. The J gene is TRBJ1-6, the V gene TRBV13-3; D might be TRBD1 (5 bases). TRBJ1-6 is marked as an open reading frame, function uncertain. Germline CDR1 reads NNHDY; CDR2 reads SYVADS. V was pared by 5 bases and J by 7 bases, with 7 bases between. CDR3 length: 12 amino acids. CDR3 DNA (partial): TGTGCCAGCAGGGACAAAAATTCGCCC. It translates to CASRDKNSP. The CDR3 in its entirety is CASRDKNSPLYF.

This clone has at least ten counts. Mouse gene names apply. The CDR3 goes on 4 residues after the read ends, and that part is filled in from the germline J gene. The rearrangement joins TRBV19 to TRBJ2-1; no clear D gene. CDR3 length: 14 residues. Germline V gives CDR1 FNHDT, CDR2 SITEND (reference sequence). The ends were cut back, 2 bases at V and 1 base at J, with 7 bases in the middle. Incomplete CDR3 DNA: TGTGCCAGCAGTATTGACAAAAACTATGCT. It is translated as CASSIDKNYA. The CDR3 in its entirety is CASSIDKNYAEQFF.

This clone was recorded at least ten times. Gene labels here are mouse ones. From the germline J gene comes the end of the CDR3, since the read stops 4 residues before it. V is TRBV19 and J is TRBJ2-7, with 11 bases matching TRBD2. V lost 6 bases and J lost 2; bases outside the gene matches: 7. Germline CDR1 and CDR2: FNHDT and SITEND (reference sequence). CDR3 length: 15 amino acids. CDR3 protein: CASNRDWGMTYEQYF. The CDR3 DNA, read in part, is TGTGCCAGCAATCGGGACTGGGGGATGACCTAT.

Many counts were recorded for this clone. Gene names refer to mouse genes. Read sequence stops 4 residues before the CDR3 end, and the germline J gene provides the missing end. V is TRBV13-2 and J is TRBJ1-2, with unresolved D. V lost 1 base and J 0 bases, leaving 7 bases between the germline ends. The CDR3 totals 14 residues. Germline values: CDR1 NNHNN, CDR2 SYGAGS (reference sequence). CDR3 DNA (partial): TGTGCCAGCGGTGATCCGCACTCAAACTCC. This gives the protein CASGDPHSNS. The complete CDR3 reads CASGDPHSNSDYTF.

This clone was detected only a few times. Gene names refer to mouse genes. Read coverage stops 4 residues before the CDR3 terminus; the germline J gene supplies the remainder. The genes are TRBV31 and TRBJ2-7; TRBD2 matches at 8 bases. Germline values: CDR1 GKSSPN, CDR2 SITVG. The CDR3 covers 13 residues. V dropped 1 base and J dropped 3; count of bases not matched to a gene: 2. CDR3 loop: CAWSPTGGYEQYF. The CDR3 DNA, read in part, is TGTGCCTGGAGTCCCACTGGGGGCTAT.

This clone has ten or more counts. Genes and germline are mouse. The sequence runs out 4 residues before the end of the CDR3; the remainder is reconstructed from the germline J gene. The chain links TRBV13-3 to TRBJ2-5, with D unclear. The V end was cut by 2 bases, the J end by 0 bases, with 7 bases between. The CDR3 loop spans 14 amino acids. Germline V gene lookup returns CDR1 NNHDY and CDR2 SYVADS. The DNA read from the CDR3 is TGTGCCAGCAGTGACCAGAGTAACCAAGAC. Encoded protein: CASSDQSNQD. The CDR3 reads in full as CASSDQSNQDTQYF.

This clone was observed many times. Genes and germline come from the mouse. The sequenced fragment ends 4 residues before the CDR3 boundary, so the rest is inferred from the germline J gene. The chain carries TRBV1 and TRBJ2-7, with D maybe TRBD2 (6 bases). The germline gives CDR1 NSQYPW, CDR2 LRSPGD (reference sequence). V dropped 7 bases and J dropped 0 bases, with 13 bases sitting between them. The CDR3 length is 14 residues. The CDR3 DNA, read in part, is TGCACCTGCATCGGGACTTTGAGCTCCTAT. Its protein product is CTCIGTLSSY. From start to end, the CDR3 is CTCIGTLSSYEQYF.

This clone was observed at least ten times. Gene names refer to mouse genes. The CDR3 extends 3 residues past the end of the read, so its final part is completed from the germline J gene. The chain recombines TRBV1 with TRBJ1-6, with 9 bases that match TRBD1. TRBJ1-6 is filed as an ORF, its function uncertain. This CDR3 is 17 amino acids long. Germline values: CDR1 NSQYPW, CDR2 LRSPGD (reference sequence). V lost 3 bases to trimming and J lost 2 bases; unmatched junction nucleotides: 5. The CDR3 loop reads CTCSASQGATYNSPLYF. The CDR3 bases that were read are TGCACCTGCAGTGCCTCACAGGGGGCAACCTATAATTCGCCC.

This clone has a count of ten or more. Here the gene names and germline are mouse. The read ends 4 residues shy of where the CDR3 ends; the end is completed using the germline J gene. This chain links TRBV1 with TRBJ2-1; D unresolved. V was shortened by 0 bases and J by 1 base, with 4 bases between the two germline ends. The germline V gene has CDR1 NSQYPW and CDR2 LRSPGD (reference sequence). The CDR3 has 14 amino acids. The CDR3 loop is CTCSAEQNYAEQFF. The DNA read from the CDR3 is TGCACCTGCAGTGCAGAACAGAACTATGCT. Using reference TRBV1 and TRBJ2-1 for the parts outside the CDR3, the full variable domain is VTLLEQNPRWRLVPRGQAVNLRCILKNSQYPWMSWYQQDLQKQLQWLFTLRSPGDKEVKSLPGADYLATRVTDTELRLQVANMSQGRTLYCTCSAEQNYAEQFFGPGTRLTVL.

By its share, this clone is medium-sized. These gene names are mouse names. The sequence runs out 4 residues before the end of the CDR3; the remainder is reconstructed from the germline J gene. The chain has TRBV14 and TRBJ2-5; 9 positions match TRBD2. Losses at the gene ends were 4 bases for V and 3 bases for J; bases not matched to a gene: 3. This CDR3 region has 14 residues. Germline V CDR1 and CDR2: SGHDT, FRDEAV. Partial CDR3 DNA: TGTGCCAGCAGTCGGACTGGGGAACAAGAC. Translation gives CASSRTGEQD. The whole CDR3 sequence is CASSRTGEQDTQYF.

This clone was detected ten times or more. Gene names follow the mouse nomenclature. The CDR3 loop is CAWSLATTNSDYTF. CDR3 DNA (partial): TGTGCCTGGAGTCTAGCGACAACAAACTCC. V usage is TRBV31 and J usage is TRBJ1-2; no firm D call. The read is 4 residues too short to cover the CDR3 end, so that end is filled in from the germline J gene. The CDR3 covers 14 residues. With 0 bases removed from V and 0 bases from J, the gap between germline ends came to 8 bases. The V gene's germline CDR1 is GKSSPN and CDR2 SITVG. Full variable domain (outside the CDR3, taken from reference TRBV31 and TRBJ1-2): AQTIHQWPVAEIKAVGSPLSLGCTIKGKSSPNLYWYWQATGGTLQQLFYSITVGQVESVVQLNLSASRPKDDQFILSTEKLLLSHSGFYLCAWSLATTNSDYTFGSGTRLLVI.

This clone was recorded at least ten times. Gene names are the mouse ones. The read ends 4 residues early relative to the CDR3; the germline J gene fills the gap. The chain links TRBV13-3 to TRBJ2-1; 7 positions match TRBD1. The junction had 3 bases not matched to a gene; V was cut back by 2 bases and J by 1 base. Germline loops: CDR1 NNHDY, CDR2 SYVADS. The CDR3 covers 15 residues. The sequenced CDR3 bases are TGTGCCAGCAGTGAAGGCAGGGGGAACTATGCT. The encoded protein is CASSEGRGNYA. The whole CDR3 region reads CASSEGRGNYAEQFF.

This clone was picked up many times. Gene names and germline match the mouse. The read terminates 4 residues before the CDR3 end, so the remaining end is supplied by the germline J gene. The chain has TRBV19 and TRBJ2-5, with 9 bases that match TRBD2. The CDR3 sequence is 15 residues long. Germline V lookup: CDR1 FNHDT, CDR2 SITEND (reference sequence). V was clipped by 2 bases and J by 3 bases; unmatched bases: 4. The CDR3 DNA, read in part, is TGTGCCAGCAGTATCACCGGGACTGGGCAAGAC. This encodes CASSITGTGQD. The complete CDR3 protein is CASSITGTGQDTQYF.

This clone is labeled as medium-sized (0.01 to 0.1%). Genes and germline come from the mouse. The CDR3 end falls 4 residues outside the read, so it is completed with the germline J gene. The genes are TRBV14 and TRBJ2-5; D call uncertain. This CDR3 comprises 12 residues. V shed 5 bases and J shed 0 bases, with 4 bases lying between them. Germline values: CDR1 SGHDT, CDR2 FRDEAV. The CDR3 sequence: CASRTNQDTQYF. Partial CDR3 DNA: TGTGCCAGCAGAACAAACCAAGAC. Supplemented by reference TRBV14 and TRBJ2-5, the full variable domain reads EAGVTQSPRYAVLQEGQAVSFWCDPISGHDTLYWYQQPRDQGPQLLVYFRDEAVIDNSQLPSDRFSAVRPKGTNSTLKIQSAKQGDTATYLCASRTNQDTQYFGPGTRLLVL.

This clone was seen repeatedly, ten times or more. The gene symbols are mouse symbols. The read comes to an end 4 residues before the CDR3 does, leaving the germline J gene to fill in the end. The chain recombines TRBV5 with TRBJ2-7; D is unresolved. Trimming left V 0 bases short and J 0 bases short, with 6 bases between. This CDR3 has 14 amino acids. The germline V gene has CDR1 LGHNA and CDR2 YNLKQL (reference sequence). The sequenced part of the CDR3 DNA is TGTGCCAGCAGCCAAGACCACAGCTCCTAT. Protein sequence: CASSQDHSSY. From start to end, the CDR3 is CASSQDHSSYEQYF.

The sample holds a few counts of this clone. Gene names denote mouse genes. The sequence runs out 3 residues before the end of the CDR3; the remainder is reconstructed from the germline J gene. The chain recombines TRBV13-3 with TRBJ1-6, with 10 nucleotides matching TRBD1. TRBJ1-6 is noted as an ORF with a role that remains uncertain. The CDR3 is made up of 15 amino acids. Looked up from germline, CDR1 is NNHDY and CDR2 is SYVADS. The junction had 6 bases not matched to a gene; V was cut back by 5 bases and J by 7 bases. Incomplete CDR3 DNA: TGTGCCAGCAGGGAGACAGGGGGCGAAAATTCGCCC. Its translation is CASRETGGENSP. From start to end, the CDR3 is CASRETGGENSPLYF.

By its share, this clone is medium-sized (0.01 to 0.1%). All gene names here are mouse names. The read comes to an end 4 residues before the CDR3 does, leaving the germline J gene to fill in the end. The rearrangement links TRBV16 to TRBJ2-3, with 9 positions matching TRBD1. The trim removed 5 bases at V and 0 bases at J, leaving 6 bases unmatched. In germline, CDR1 is SGHSA, CDR2 FRNQAP. This CDR3 contains 16 residues. CDR3 loop: CASSLGQGNSAETLYF. Partial CDR3 DNA: TGTGCAAGCAGCCTTGGACAGGGGAATAGTGCAGAA.

This clone was detected ten times or more. The genes and germline here are from mouse. The read halts 4 residues ahead of the CDR3 end, with the missing end drawn from the germline J gene. The V and J genes are TRBV5 and TRBJ2-1, with 10 positions matching TRBD2. CDR3 length: 17 amino acids. Germline V gene lookup returns CDR1 LGHNA and CDR2 YNLKQL (reference sequence). The V and J ends lost 3 bases and 5 bases, in that order; junction bases with no gene match: 10. CDR3 residues: CASSHSRDWGADAEQFF. The part of the CDR3 DNA that was read is TGTGCCAGCAGCCACTCCCGGGACTGGGGAGCGGATGCT.

This clone came up many times. Each gene name is a mouse one. The CDR3 end falls 4 residues outside the read, so it is completed with the germline J gene. The gene calls are TRBV13-2 and TRBJ2-5, with 9 positions matching TRBD2. This CDR3 comprises 15 residues. Germline V gene data show CDR1 as NNHNN and CDR2 as SYGAGS (reference sequence). The junction had 2 bases not matched to a gene; V was cut back by 0 bases and J by 3 bases. Partial CDR3 DNA: TGTGCCAGCGGTGATGGCGACTGGGGGCAAGAC. Translated: CASGDGDWGQD. The CDR3 in full is CASGDGDWGQDTQYF.

With regard to this clone: Mouse names are used for the genes. The read terminates 4 residues ahead of where the CDR3 ends, so the germline J gene completes it. This chain links TRBV13-3 with TRBJ2-4, with 7 bases matching TRBD2. Germline V gene sequence: CDR1 NNHDY, CDR2 SYVADS. The length of the CDR3 is 14 residues. The CDR3 loop is CASSDGGGGNTLYF. CDR3 bases read: TGTGCCAGCAGTGATGGGGGGGGAGGAAAC.

Within the sample, this clone is medium-sized. Mouse gene names and germline throughout. The read finishes 4 residues shy of the CDR3 end, and the germline J gene is used to complete it. This chain joins TRBV13-3 and TRBJ2-2, with 8 bases that match TRBD1. Germline lookup yields CDR1 NNHDY and CDR2 SYVADS. The CDR3 has 15 residues. J lost 3 bases, V lost 0 bases, and 1 base had no gene match. CDR3 sequence: CASSDAGGHTGQLYF. The sequenced CDR3 bases are TGTGCCAGCAGTGATGCAGGGGGCCACACCGGG.

Ten or more counts support this clone. The genes and germline here are from mouse. The read ends 4 residues before the CDR3 terminus; that terminus is restored from the germline J gene. The J gene is TRBJ2-1, the V gene TRBV13-3; D remains ambiguous. The V gene lost 0 bases and the J gene lost 2 bases, with 6 bases spanning the gap. Germline CDR1 and CDR2: NNHDY and SYVADS. There are 14 residues in the CDR3. CDR3 residues: CASSDVQDYAEQFF. Partial CDR3 DNA: TGTGCCAGCAGTGATGTGCAGGACTATGCT.

Comments on this clone: The listed genes are named as in mouse. The read terminates 4 residues ahead of where the CDR3 ends, so the germline J gene completes it. The chain has TRBV13-1 and TRBJ2-4; 12 bases map to TRBD2. This CDR3 spans 15 amino acids. Germline V gene sequence: CDR1 NSHNY, CDR2 SYGAGN. The chain's CDR3 is CASSGRLGGRNTLYF. CDR3 DNA, as far as it was read: TGTGCCAGCAGTGGTCGACTGGGGGGGCGAAAC.

This clone is termed medium-sized. Gene names are mouse gene names. CDR3 sequence reads: CASSVKYEQYF. Incomplete CDR3 DNA: TGTGCCAGCAGTGTCAAATAT. The chain carries TRBV13-1 and TRBJ2-7, with D unresolved. With the read ending 4 residues before the CDR3 end, the germline J gene is used to fill in that end. The CDR3 consists of 11 residues. CDR1 is NSHNY and CDR2 is SYGAGN in the germline V gene.

As concerns this clone: All gene names here are mouse names. From the germline J gene comes the end of the CDR3, since the read stops 4 residues before it. The rearrangement joins TRBV13-2 to TRBJ2-4, with D hard to call. CDR1 is NNHNN, CDR2 SYGAGS, per germline (reference sequence). V was shortened by 1 base and J by 0 bases, with 9 bases between the two germline ends. This CDR3 spans 15 amino acids. The CDR3 bases that were read are TGTGCCAGCGGTGATCTGGTGGCTAGTCAAAAC. Its protein is CASGDLVASQN. The full-length CDR3 reads as CASGDLVASQNTLYF.

In its sample, this clone ranks as medium-sized. Any gene name here is a mouse gene name. The read ends 4 residues shy of where the CDR3 ends; the end is completed using the germline J gene. The chain employs TRBV17 and TRBJ2-7; a possible D gene is TRBD1 (6 bases). CDR1 is MNHDT, CDR2 YYDKIL, per germline. V was trimmed by 0 bases and J by 0 bases, leaving 9 bases between them. The CDR3 runs 15 residues. The sequenced part of the CDR3 DNA is TGTGCTAGCAGTAGAGATACAGGGAGCTCCTAT. Protein: CASSRDTGSSY. From start to end, the CDR3 is CASSRDTGSSYEQYF.

This clone has ten or more counts. The gene names given are mouse names. The read is 4 residues too short to cover the CDR3 end, so that end is filled in from the germline J gene. The chain combines TRBV13-1 with TRBJ2-5, with TRBD2 matching over 9 bases. This CDR3 spans 14 amino acids. Germline V lookup: CDR1 NSHNY, CDR2 SYGAGN. CDR3 bases read: TGTGCCAGCAGTGATGTCTGGGGGGGGGAC. It codes for CASSDVWGGD. The full CDR3 protein is CASSDVWGGDTQYF.

A remark on this clone: All gene names here are mouse names. The DNA ends 4 residues before the CDR3 does, and the rest of the CDR3 is filled in from the germline J gene. This chain joins TRBV29 and TRBJ2-3, with 10 bases fitting TRBD2. CDR1 and CDR2 (germline): MSHET, SYDVDS. The CDR3 contains 14 residues. V gave up 6 bases and J gave up 0 bases; unmatched junction bases: 0. CDR3 loop: CASRDWGSAETLYF. The sequenced part of the CDR3 DNA is TGTGCTAGCAGGGACTGGGGGAGTGCAGAA.